These 6 T cell receptor beta chains came from one sample sequenced in a study of graft-versus-host responses after intestinal transplantation. TCRdb's table, derived via immunoSEQ multiplex PCR, lists solely in-frame clones and lacks some. Here the sample spans roughly 9,900 clones, 85% to 95% being singletons. This specimen consisted of PBMCs, obtained 8 days after intestinal transplant. Receptors originate from a human patient who received an intestinal transplant, so some T cells may come from the graft donor.

In its sample, this clone was seen once. V gene TRBV2 combines with J gene TRBJ2-3; 7 nucleotides line up with TRBD2. Germline V gene lookup returns CDR1 SNHLY and CDR2 FYNNEI. V gave up 2 bases and J gave up 1 base; unmatched junction bases: 9. CDR3 size: 17 residues. The CDR3 nucleotides read TGTGCCAGCAGTGAAATTTTAGCGGGTGGGGGCACAGATACGCAGTATTTT. This translates into CASSEILAGGGTDTQYF.

CDR3 sequence: CASSGRTSGNETQYF. The CDR3 DNA reads TGTGCCAGCAGCGGTCGGACTAGCGGGAATGAGACCCAGTACTTC. This chain links TRBV4-2 with TRBJ2-5, with 12 bases lining up with TRBD2. The V gene end was trimmed by 5 bases and the J gene end by 5 bases; junction bases not matched to a gene: 6. There are 15 residues in the CDR3. Germline CDR1 and CDR2: LGHNA and YNFKEQ.

The chain carries TRBV6-6 and TRBJ2-2, with D unresolved. V lost 2 bases to trimming and J lost 7 bases, with 5 bases between them. This CDR3 is 12 amino acids long. Germline values: CDR1 MNHNY, CDR2 SVGAGI (reference sequence). CDR3 loop: CASSYVSGELFF. DNA for the CDR3: TGTGCCAGCAGTTACGTAAGCGGGGAGCTGTTTTTT.

The chain's CDR3 is CASSKDTQGNTEAFF. The CDR3, as DNA: TGCGCCAGCAGCAAAGACACACAGGGGAACACTGAAGCTTTCTTT. V and J are TRBV5-1 and TRBJ1-1; D is perhaps TRBD1 (6 bases). Trimming cost V 4 bases and J 1 base, with 14 bases left between them. Germline values: CDR1 SGHRS, CDR2 YFSETQ. The CDR3 extends over 15 amino acids.

The chain carries TRBV4-1 and TRBJ1-5; TRBD1 might be the D (5 bases). Trimming shortened V by 3 bases and J by 2 bases, and 17 bases separated the two germline ends. The germline V gene has CDR1 MGHRA and CDR2 YSYEKL. This CDR3 has 17 residues. In nucleotides, the CDR3 is TGCGCCAGCAGCCAGTCCCGGGGGGGAGCGGGCAATCAGCCCCAGCATTTT. Encoded protein: CASSQSRGGAGNQPQHF.

The chain has TRBV18 and TRBJ2-1; 10 positions match TRBD2. Germline CDR1 reads KGHSH; CDR2 reads LQKENI. Unmatched junction bases numbered 0, after V lost 2 bases and J lost 2 bases. CDR3 length: 15 amino acids. The CDR3 reads CASSPSGRAYNEQFF. The DNA for the CDR3 is TGTGCCAGCTCACCAAGCGGGAGGGCCTACAATGAGCAGTTCTTC.